This entry describes one TCR beta chain. Recruitment covered some 25 US areas and drew participants whose ages spanned roughly 18 to 100 years. Cohort 3 donors were reported recovered after two negative PCRs, clearance, or symptom resolution. This sample was included in a study of blood T cell repertoires in COVID-19. As for the study in general: The samples span acute and convalescent COVID-19 from the United States, Italy and Spain.

How the authors handled the data: For nucleated cells, counts were estimated from reference gene primer amplification. Method: immunoSEQ multiplex PCR; TCRdb's copy keeps in-frame clones and lacks some. V and J calls and clone size come straight from that table; D and trimming were deduced from the DNA. Of 150,000 or so clones in the sample, roughly 84% were seen once. Germline V CDR1 and CDR2: MGHRA, YSYEKL. Unmatched junction bases numbered 3, after V lost 7 bases and J lost 5 bases. This CDR3 comprises 14 residues. Sequencing was performed on PBMCs or T cells enriched from blood (not recorded which). The rearrangement uses TRBV4-1 and TRBJ2-1; 12 positions match TRBD2. The TCR originated in a woman in her fifties or sixties who had recovered from COVID-19. DNA of the CDR3: TGCGCCAGCACTGGACTAGCGGGAAACAATGAGCAGTTCTTC. This sequence encodes CASTGLAGNNEQFF.